This T cell receptor (beta chain) is from a study of immune evolution from preneoplasia to lung adenocarcinoma. The length of the CDR3 is 14 residues. Trimming took 5 bases from V and 3 from J; bases not matched to a gene: 6. Germline V gene lookup returns CDR1 MNHNS and CDR2 SASEGT. This clone was counted once. The data were produced by immunoSEQ multiplex PCR, yet TCRdb's version contains in-frame clones alone and is incomplete. The sample lists fewer than 9,000 clones; approximately 83% were seen once. The J gene is TRBJ1-1, the V gene TRBV6-1, with 7 bases identical to TRBD1. This sequence was found in a person aged 50-75 years with lung adenocarcinoma. Specimen: FFPE invasive lung adenocarcinoma tissue. The CDR3 sequence: CASSKTGADTEAFF. DNA of the CDR3: TGTGCCAGCAGTAAAACAGGGGCCGACACTGAAGCTTTCTTT.